The entry below describes one T cell receptor beta chain. The sample comes from a study of T cells in localized non-small cell lung cancer. V trimming: 0 bases; J trimming: 2 bases; junction bases outside the gene matches: 1. This CDR3 has 15 residues. CDR1 LNHNV and CDR2 YYDKDF come from the germline V gene (reference sequence). This table comes from immunoSEQ multiplex PCR, and its TCRdb copy is limited to in-frame clones, with some not included. The sample shows roughly 50,000 clones, about four fifths of them seen only once. This TCR derives from a female donor older than 55 with stage II squamous cell lung carcinoma. The sample in question was peripheral blood, obtained before any cancer treatment. The chain is built from TRBV15 and TRBJ2-1, with 7 positions matching TRBD1. The CDR3 region has the DNA TGTGCCACCAGCAGAGATCAGGGGGCCTACAATGAGCAGTTCTTC. Translated: CATSRDQGAYNEQFF.